This passage covers 20 T cell receptor beta chains from one sample sequenced in a study of T cell clonotyping in hematopoietic cell transplantation. Profiled with immunoSEQ multiplex PCR; TCRdb holds only in-frame clones, not every one. The sample lists under 9,500 clones, roughly four fifths occurring once. Sequenced here: peripheral blood mononuclear cells, sampled 180 days after allogeneic stem cell transplant. These receptor sequences come from a female patient between 50 and 59 years old who had an allogeneic stem cell transplant from an unrelated donor, so the T cells may come from the graft donor. Some clones in this sample may be carry-over from other donors' samples.

There are a few counts of this clone. This chain links TRBV5-6 with TRBJ2-3; no clear D. Trimming pared 1 base from V and 2 bases from J, leaving 2 bases between. Germline V lookup: CDR1 SGHDT, CDR2 YYEEEE. The CDR3 extends over 12 amino acids. CDR3 bases: TGTGCCAGCAGCTTGACCACAGATACGCAGTATTTT. It codes for CASSLTTDTQYF.

The V call is TRBV13, the J call TRBJ1-2; TRBD1 aligns across 11 bases. This CDR3 has 16 residues. V shed 5 bases, J shed 3 bases, and the junction held 8 bases outside the gene matches. Germline V gene data show CDR1 as PRHDT and CDR2 as FYEKMQ (reference sequence). CDR3 sequence (DNA): TGTGCCAGCAGCGGCGGGACAGGGGGGATAGACTATGGCTACACCTTC. Translating it yields CASSGGTGGIDYGYTF. The whole variable domain, filled in from reference TRBV13 and TRBJ1-2, reads AAGVIQSPRHLIKEKRETATLKCYPIPRHDTVYWYQQGPGQDPQFLISFYEKMQSDKGSIPDRFSAQQFSDYHSELNMSSLELGDSALYFCASSGGTGGIDYGYTFGSGTRLTVV.

The V gene is TRBV11-1, the J gene TRBJ1-6; the D is unclear. V lost 1 base, J lost 11 bases, and 15 bases lay in between. The CDR3 has 15 amino acids. CDR1 and CDR2 from the germline V gene are SGHAT and FQDESV (reference sequence). The CDR3 DNA follows: TGTGCCAGCAGCTTAGGTCGGGGTTCGAGCACACCCCTCCACTTT. Residues: CASSLGRGSSTPLHF.

The sample holds a few counts of this clone. The chain employs TRBV6-5 and TRBJ1-5; no clear D. There are 12 residues in the CDR3. Germline V gene data show CDR1 as MNHEY and CDR2 as SVGAGI. The V end was cut by 5 bases, the J end by 13 bases, with 15 bases between. In nucleotides, the CDR3 is TGTGCCAGCAGTGCCCGGGCAGGACCACAGCATTTT. It is translated as CASSARAGPQHF.

In the case of this clone: The junction departs from germline at one end; a sequencing error may be responsible. The V call is TRBV6-1, the J call TRBJ1-2; D is ambiguous. The CDR3 is 11 residues long. CDR1 and CDR2 (germline): MNHNS, SASEGT. CDR3 bases: TGTGCCAGCGGTGAAGAAGGAGGAAGCACCTTC. Translated: CASGEEGGSTF.

The rearrangement links TRBV4-1 to TRBJ2-1, with TRBD2 identical over 8 bases. The V segment lost 1 base and the J segment 6 bases; nucleotides outside the gene matches: 5. Germline assignment: CDR1 MGHRA and CDR2 YSYEKL. The CDR3 has 15 residues. The CDR3 coding sequence is TGCGCCAGCAGCCAAGGTACTAGCGGAGGCAATGAGCAGTTCTTC. Protein: CASSQGTSGGNEQFF.

The chain links TRBV29-1 to TRBJ2-5, with D possibly being TRBD1 (6 bases). The CDR3 loop spans 14 amino acids. The V and J ends lost 4 bases and 5 bases respectively, with 17 bases between them. From germline, CDR1 is SQVTM and CDR2 ANQGSEA. The CDR3 loop is CSVVQGDTGETQYF. The CDR3, as DNA: TGCAGCGTTGTCCAGGGAGATACAGGGGAGACCCAGTACTTC.

V is TRBV30 and J is TRBJ2-2; D is perhaps TRBD1 (5 bases). The ends were cut back, 3 bases at V and 4 bases at J, with 9 bases in the middle. Germline CDR1 is GTSNPN and CDR2 is SVGIG (reference sequence). The CDR3 consists of 13 residues. The CDR3, as DNA: TGTGCCTGGAGAAATAGGGGCACCGGGGAGCTGTTTTTT. Translated, it gives CAWRNRGTGELFF.

The chain is built from TRBV11-2 and TRBJ2-3, with 8 bases matching TRBD2. Germline V gene data show CDR1 as SGHAT and CDR2 as FQNNGV. The CDR3 is 16 residues long. Unmatched junction bases numbered 5, after V lost 2 bases and J lost 1 base. The CDR3 DNA reads TGTGCCAGCAGCTTACTTTGGCGGGGGGGCACAGATACGCAGTATTTT. This codes for CASSLLWRGGTDTQYF.

The CDR3 loop is CASSELLSGELFF. CDR3 DNA sequence: TGTGCCAGCAGTGAATTGCTCTCCGGGGAGCTGTTTTTT. The J gene is TRBJ2-2, the V gene TRBV25-1; no definite D call. V dropped 1 base and J dropped 6 bases, with 6 bases sitting between them. There are 13 residues in the CDR3. Germline values: CDR1 MGHDK, CDR2 SYGVNS.

This chain links TRBV28 with TRBJ1-1; D is possibly TRBD1 (5 bases). Deletions cut 8 bases from V and 3 bases from J, with 7 bases between. Germline CDR1 MDHEN, CDR2 SYDVKM. The CDR3 has 11 amino acids. The CDR3 DNA reads TGTGCCAGCTGGGGGGACACTGAAGCTTTCTTT. It is translated as CASWGDTEAFF.

This sequence joins TRBV6-5 and TRBJ1-2; no clear D gene. Trimming cost V 5 bases and J 5 bases, with 12 bases left between them. The CDR3 totals 13 residues. Germline V gene data show CDR1 as MNHEY and CDR2 as SVGAGI. CDR3 protein: CASSLAVGYGYTF. The CDR3 DNA follows: TGTGCCAGCAGTCTTGCCGTGGGGTATGGCTACACCTTC.

For the CDR3, the DNA is TGTGCCAGCATGCGGACAGGGCAGGAAGCTTTCTTT. Amino acid sequence: CASMRTGQEAFF. This chain links TRBV6-6 with TRBJ1-1; 8 nucleotides match TRBD1. From germline, CDR1 is MNHNY and CDR2 SVGAGI (reference sequence). The CDR3 runs to 12 residues. Trimming cost V 7 bases and J 8 bases; bases outside gene matches: 6.

J is TRBJ2-7 and V is TRBV30; D is perhaps TRBD1 (6 bases). With 4 bases removed from V and 2 bases from J, the gap between germline ends came to 12 bases. This CDR3 is 13 amino acids long. In germline, CDR1 is GTSNPN, CDR2 SVGIG (reference sequence). CDR3 DNA: TGTGCCTGGAACCAGGGGTTCCCCTACGAGCAGTACTTC. It translates to CAWNQGFPYEQYF.

This sequence joins TRBV6-4 and TRBJ2-6; D unresolved. The V end was cut by 6 bases, the J end by 1 base, with 4 bases between. The CDR3 extends over 13 amino acids. Germline assignment: CDR1 MRHNA and CDR2 SNTAGT. CDR3 loop: CASSESGANVLTF. CDR3 in DNA: TGTGCCAGCAGCGAGTCTGGGGCCAACGTCCTGACTTTC.

The chain is built from TRBV10-2 and TRBJ1-1; TRBD1 might be the D (5 bases). This CDR3 region has 15 residues. V was trimmed by 4 bases and J by 1 base, leaving 13 bases between them. CDR1 and CDR2 from the germline V gene are WSHSY and SAAADI. Here the CDR3 reads CASSGSRGTNTEAFF. CDR3 DNA sequence: TGCGCCAGCAGTGGTAGTAGGGGTACGAACACTGAAGCTTTCTTT.

The CDR3 sequence is CASSRMRVGNQPQHF. CDR3 in DNA: TGTGCCAGTAGTAGGATGAGAGTTGGCAATCAGCCCCAGCATTTT. The chain links TRBV19 to TRBJ1-5; D is unresolved. CDR1 and CDR2 (germline): LNHDA, SQIVND (reference sequence). Trimming shortened V by 4 bases and J by 2 bases, and 12 bases separated the two germline ends. The CDR3 is made up of 15 amino acids. Combining the CDR3 with reference TRBV19 and TRBJ1-5 gives the whole variable domain DGGITQSPKYLFRKEGQNVTLSCEQNLNHDAMYWYRQDPGQGLRLIYYSQIVNDFQKGDIAEGYSVSREKKESFPLTVTSAQKNPTAFYLCASSRMRVGNQPQHFGDGTRLSIL.

The chain recombines TRBV15 with TRBJ2-4, with 7 bases aligning to TRBD1. Trimming took 0 bases from V and 6 from J; bases not matched to a gene: 14. The germline V gene encodes CDR1 LNHNV and CDR2 YYDKDF (reference sequence). The CDR3 spans 18 residues. This chain's CDR3 is CATSRDRDRDTRGNIQYF. In DNA, the CDR3 is TGTGCCACCAGCAGAGACCGGGACAGAGATACTAGGGGAAACATTCAGTACTTC.

The CDR3 bases are TGCGCCAGCAGCCCGCATTCCGACAGGAGCTATGGCTACACCTTC. Its translation is CASSPHSDRSYGYTF. The chain links TRBV5-1 to TRBJ1-2; D is perhaps TRBD1 (6 bases). The CDR3 consists of 15 residues. The germline V and J ends were trimmed by 4 bases and 4 bases, with 17 bases remaining between them. Germline V CDR1 and CDR2: SGHRS, YFSETQ.

The chain joins TRBV4-2 to TRBJ2-2, with TRBD1 matching 7 bases. The V segment lost 2 bases and the J segment 5 bases; nucleotides outside the gene matches: 5. Germline CDR1 is LGHNA and CDR2 is YNFKEQ. This CDR3 contains 15 residues. The CDR3 reads CASSQSTGHTGELFF. The CDR3 DNA is TGTGCCAGCAGCCAATCGACAGGGCATACCGGGGAGCTGTTTTTT.